Below, 20 T cell receptor beta chains from the same sample are listed, as sequenced in a study of hypomethylating agent response in myelodysplastic syndrome. Some clones are missing from TCRdb's copy, which holds only in-frame ones; the method was immunoSEQ multiplex PCR. This table holds 950 to 1,000 clones, approximately 85% found once. The starting material was bone marrow, obtained before or after starting hypomethylating agent treatment for myelodysplastic syndrome (not recorded which). These TCRs come from a human donor with myelodysplastic syndrome.

The genes are TRBV28 and TRBJ2-7; weak D call: TRBD2 (5 bases). CDR3 length: 13 amino acids. CDR1 and CDR2 (germline): MDHEN, SYDVKM. Trimming stripped 6 bases from V and 2 bases from J, with 11 bases between. CDR3 sequence: CASSPGVPYEQYF. Written as DNA, the CDR3 is TGTGCCAGCAGCCCCGGGGTCCCCTACGAGCAGTACTTC.

The chain joins TRBV7-2 to TRBJ1-3; D might be TRBD1 (6 bases). V shed 1 base and J shed 3 bases, with 10 bases lying between them. This CDR3 has 15 residues. Germline-derived CDR1 and CDR2 are SGHTA and FQGNSA. The CDR3 bases are TGTGCCAGCAGCTTAGGCGGGACAATTGGAAACACCATATATTTT. Translating it yields CASSLGGTIGNTIYF.

The chain joins TRBV19 to TRBJ2-2; 7 bases are a match to TRBD1. Germline V lookup: CDR1 LNHDA, CDR2 SQIVND (reference sequence). The CDR3 covers 12 residues. Trimming took 10 bases from V and 6 from J; bases not matched to a gene: 5. CDR3 DNA: TGTGCCACCTACAGGGGCGCCGGGGAGCTGTTTTTT. It yields the protein CATYRGAGELFF.

The V and J genes are TRBV7-3 and TRBJ2-1; 9 bases agree with TRBD2. CDR3 length equals 15 residues. Trimming cost V 1 base and J 7 bases; bases outside gene matches: 5. CDR1 SGHTA and CDR2 FQGTGA come from the germline V gene. CDR3 loop: CASSLSGLAGNEQFF. The CDR3 DNA reads as TGTGCCAGCAGCTTAAGTGGTCTAGCGGGGAATGAGCAGTTCTTC.

The chain is built from TRBV7-3 and TRBJ2-1; 8 positions agree with TRBD1. The length of the CDR3 is 16 residues. Trimming removed 5 bases from V and 2 bases from J; junction bases left unmatched: 8. Germline V CDR1 and CDR2: SGHTA, FQGTGA. The CDR3 DNA reads TGTGCCAGCAGCCCAGGGGCAGGGGGCCCCTACAATGAGCAGTTCTTC. Amino acids: CASSPGAGGPYNEQFF. The full variable domain, in which reference TRBV7-3 and TRBJ2-1 provide the parts outside the CDR3, is GAGVSQTPSNKVTEKGKYVELRCDPISGHTALYWYRQSLGQGPEFLIYFQGTGAADDSGLPNDRFFAVRPEGSVSTLKIQRTERGDSAVYLCASSPGAGGPYNEQFFGPGTRLTVL.

The CDR3 here is CASSPGTGGPQPQHF. As DNA, the CDR3 is TGCGCCAGCAGCCCCGGGACAGGGGGCCCCCAGCCCCAGCATTTT. The chain links TRBV10-2 to TRBJ1-5; TRBD1 matches 12 bases. This CDR3 has 15 residues. The J segment lost 7 bases and the V segment lost 6 bases, leaving 7 bases of the junction unmatched. CDR1 is WSHSY and CDR2 is SAAADI in the germline V gene.

This clone was counted a few times. The gene calls are TRBV7-3 and TRBJ2-7; 10 bases map to TRBD2. CDR3 length: 15 amino acids. V trimming: 2 bases; J trimming: 4 bases; junction bases outside the gene matches: 5. Germline V CDR1 and CDR2: SGHTA, FQGTGA. DNA of the CDR3: TGTGCCAGCAGCTTAGGTCTAGCGGGAGTTTACGAGCAGTACTTC. Translating it yields CASSLGLAGVYEQYF.

A few counts support this clone. The CDR3 coding sequence is TGTGCCAGCAGCGTTCAAGGACTACCCTACGAGCAGTACTTC. This encodes CASSVQGLPYEQYF. This rearrangement joins TRBV9 to TRBJ2-7; D may be TRBD2 (6 bases). Between the trimmed V and J ends, which lost 2 bases and 2 bases, there was a span of 11 bases. The CDR3 contains 14 residues. Germline CDR1 is SGDLS and CDR2 is YYNGEE.

The gene calls are TRBV6-6 and TRBJ2-7; D is ambiguous. V was cut by 6 bases and J by 3 bases, with 18 bases left in between. CDR1 is MNHNY, CDR2 SVGAGI, per germline (reference sequence). The CDR3 is 15 residues long. The CDR3 reads CASSNALGSYYEQYF. The CDR3 nucleotides read TGTGCCAGCAGCAACGCGCTCGGATCCTACTACGAGCAGTACTTC.

Only one count was recorded for this clone. This sequence joins TRBV28 and TRBJ1-3, with D possibly TRBD1 on 5 matching bases. The CDR3 runs 14 residues. Looked up from germline, CDR1 is MDHEN and CDR2 is SYDVKM. Trimming stripped 7 bases from V and 1 base from J, with 11 bases between. CDR3 amino acids: CASTGDVSGNTIYF. In DNA, the CDR3 is TGTGCCAGCACCGGGGACGTTTCTGGAAACACCATATATTTT.

This clone has only one observation. V gene TRBV28 combines with J gene TRBJ1-4, with D possibly being TRBD1 (5 bases). The CDR3 extends over 15 amino acids. Germline V gene sequence: CDR1 MDHEN, CDR2 SYDVKM. V was shortened by 4 bases and J by 8 bases, with 17 bases between the two germline ends. The CDR3 nucleotides read TGTGCCAGCAGTTCCTCCCCCGAACAGGAGGAAAAACTGTTTTTT. Protein sequence: CASSSSPEQEEKLFF.

The rearrangement joins TRBV11-3 to TRBJ2-1; 8 bases are a match to TRBD1. The CDR3 totals 14 residues. V trimming: 3 bases; J trimming: 4 bases; junction bases outside the gene matches: 2. The germline V gene has CDR1 SGHNT and CDR2 YENEEA. CDR3 DNA sequence: TGTGCCAGCAGCTTGAGACAGGGGTACAATGAGCAGTTCTTC. This gives the protein CASSLRQGYNEQFF.

The CDR3 sequence is CASSVGPPGQTLYEQYF. The CDR3 region has the DNA TGTGCCAGCAGTGTGGGGCCACCGGGACAGACCCTGTACGAGCAGTACTTC. The V gene is TRBV25-1, the J gene TRBJ2-7; 7 bases align to TRBD1. V gave up 4 bases and J gave up 4 bases; unmatched junction bases: 16. Germline CDR1 and CDR2: MGHDK and SYGVNS. The CDR3 length is 17 residues.

Here the CDR3 reads CASSDLNEQFF. Here the CDR3 DNA reads TGTGCCAGCAGCGACCTCAATGAGCAGTTCTTC. The chain is built from TRBV7-3 and TRBJ2-1; no clear D gene. Per the germline V gene, CDR1 is SGHTA and CDR2 is FQGTGA. Between the trimmed V and J ends, which lost 5 bases and 6 bases, there was a span of 5 bases. CDR3 size: 11 residues. The variable domain in full, with the rest retrieved from reference TRBV7-3 and TRBJ2-1, is GAGVSQTPSNKVTEKGKYVELRCDPISGHTALYWYRQSLGQGPEFLIYFQGTGAADDSGLPNDRFFAVRPEGSVSTLKIQRTERGDSAVYLCASSDLNEQFFGPGTRLTVL.

CDR3 sequence (DNA): TGCGCCAGCGAGTACAGGGGGCAGTCTAGCACAGATACGCAGTATTTT. Its translation is CASEYRGQSSTDTQYF. This chain joins TRBV23-1 and TRBJ2-3; 9 nucleotides match TRBD1. TRBV23-1 is given ORF status, its function remaining uncertain. Losses at the gene ends were 8 bases for V and 0 bases for J; bases not matched to a gene: 9. The CDR3 covers 16 residues.

V is TRBV18 and J is TRBJ1-2; D possibly corresponds to TRBD1 (6 bases). Germline lookup yields CDR1 KGHSH and CDR2 LQKENI. Between the trimmed V and J ends, which lost 1 base and 8 bases, there was a span of 11 bases. The CDR3 totals 13 residues. This CDR3 is CASSPQQGEGYTF. The CDR3, as DNA: TGTGCCAGCTCACCACAACAGGGAGAGGGCTACACCTTC.

The CDR3: CASSYRSSYNEQFF. DNA for the CDR3: TGTGCCAGCAGTTACAGAAGCTCCTACAATGAGCAGTTCTTC. The genes are TRBV6-5 and TRBJ2-1; D unresolved. Germline values: CDR1 MNHEY, CDR2 SVGAGI. Trimming removed 2 bases at V and 0 bases at J, with 5 bases between. This CDR3 region has 14 residues.

This sequence joins TRBV19 and TRBJ1-5, with D hard to call. The CDR3 sequence is 18 residues long. The germline V gene has CDR1 LNHDA and CDR2 SQIVND (reference sequence). Trimming pared 4 bases from V and 7 bases from J, leaving 26 bases between. The CDR3 region has the DNA TGTGCCAGTAGTAGACGGCTGAGGGATGAGCGGGGTCTCCAGCCCCAGCATTTT. Translated: CASSRRLRDERGLQPQHF.

The gene calls are TRBV20-1 and TRBJ2-1, with unresolved D. This CDR3 region has 11 residues. Germline CDR1 is DFQATT and CDR2 is SNEGSKA (reference sequence). Trimming stripped 1 base from V and 9 bases from J, with 7 bases between. This CDR3 is CSARGASEQFF. The CDR3 DNA reads as TGCAGTGCTAGAGGCGCTAGTGAGCAGTTCTTC.

The chain uses TRBV13 and TRBJ2-7; weak D call: TRBD2 (6 bases). V lost 5 bases and J lost 4, with 15 bases in between. CDR3 length: 14 amino acids. Germline V CDR1 and CDR2: PRHDT, FYEKMQ (reference sequence). CDR3 in DNA: TGTGCCAGCAGCAGCCGGGACTTGGGATACGAGCAGTACTTC. Translated, it gives CASSSRDLGYEQYF.